This T cell receptor (beta chain) emerged from a study of CD8 T cells in ankylosing spondylitis. Study-wide findings and caveats: Blood from ankylosing spondylitis patients appeared to carry a characteristic roughly 8-variant TCR beta motif.

Details on this clonotype: The antigen is undetermined.

The V gene's germline CDR1 is KGHSH and CDR2 LQKENI. This CDR3 has 15 amino acids. The V end lost 5 bases, the J end lost 2 bases, and 14 bases lay between the germline ends. TCRdb reprocessed the 5' RACE reads with MiXCR, giving one entry per CDR3 protein. The sample contains approximately 350,000 distinct CDR3 sequences, under 15% of which appear only once. The receptor was isolated from a male donor with ankylosing spondylitis or in good health (not recorded which). The chain carries TRBV18 and TRBJ2-3; D might be TRBD1 (6 bases). What was sequenced was blood, either unsorted or a sorted T cell fraction (not recorded which). In DNA form, the CDR3 reads TGTGCCAGCTCAATACCGGGACAACTCACAGATACGCAGTATTTT. This translates into CASSIPGQLTDTQYF.